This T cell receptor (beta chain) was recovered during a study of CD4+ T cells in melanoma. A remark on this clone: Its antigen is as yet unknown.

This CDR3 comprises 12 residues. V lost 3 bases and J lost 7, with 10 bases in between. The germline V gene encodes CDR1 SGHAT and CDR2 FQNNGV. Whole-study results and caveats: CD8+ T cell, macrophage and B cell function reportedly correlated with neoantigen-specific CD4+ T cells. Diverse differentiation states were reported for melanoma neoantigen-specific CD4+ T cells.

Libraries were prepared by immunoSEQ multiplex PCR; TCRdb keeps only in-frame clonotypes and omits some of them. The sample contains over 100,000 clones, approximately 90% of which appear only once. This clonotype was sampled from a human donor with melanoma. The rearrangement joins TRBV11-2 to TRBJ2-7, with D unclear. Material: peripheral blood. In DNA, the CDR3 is TGTGCCAGCAGCTTCCACTCTAAGGAGCAGTACTTC. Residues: CASSFHSKEQYF.